A selection of T cell receptor beta chains follows, all from one sample in a study of blood T cell repertoires in COVID-19. Method: immunoSEQ multiplex PCR; TCRdb's copy keeps in-frame clones and lacks some. In the table there are approximately 270,000 clones, around 88% of which are singletons. Material for sequencing was peripheral blood. All receptors derive from a woman under 40 with COVID-19, enrolled during active disease. Both conserved end residues are part of each CDR3. A D gene is named only where the DNA matches it firmly. Size values are once, few and many counts, or a class for expanded clones, and some rows have none.

CASSSATREAKQYF,TGCGCCAGCTCCTCCGCAACCCGGGAAGCAAAGCAGTACTTC,.,.,TRBJ2-7,TRBV4-1
CASSAQGDNSPLHF,TGTGCCAGCAGCGCACAGGGGGATAATTCACCCCTCCACTTT,many,TRBD1,TRBJ1-6,TRBV9
CASGRDRGEETQYF,TGTGCCAGCGGGCGGGACAGGGGTGAGGAGACCCAGTACTTC,.,TRBD1,TRBJ2-5,TRBV2
CASSSGQGSYNEQFF,TGTGCCAGCAGCTCAGGACAGGGTTCATACAATGAGCAGTTCTTC,.,TRBD1,TRBJ2-1,TRBV7-9
CSVAIDRVTQYF,TGCAGCGTTGCCATAGACAGGGTTACGCAGTATTTT,.,TRBD1,TRBJ2-3,TRBV29-1
CASTQDREADTQYF,TGCGCCAGCACACAGGACAGGGAGGCAGATACGCAGTATTTT,.,TRBD1,TRBJ2-3,TRBV5-1
CASSLTITGLTSREQYF,TGCGCCAGCAGCTTGACTATCACAGGGTTAACGTCGAGAGAGCAGTACTTC,.,.,TRBJ2-7,TRBV5-1
CASSKAPQAGQVMNTEAFF,TGTGCCAGCAGCAAAGCGCCCCAGGCGGGACAGGTCATGAACACTGAAGCTTTCTTT,.,.,TRBJ1-1,TRBV21-1
CASSDGGLGQETQYF,TGTGCCAGCAGCGACGGAGGTTTAGGACAAGAGACCCAGTACTTC,.,.,TRBJ2-5,TRBV5-4
CAISEGGEQFF,TGTGCCATCAGTGAAGGGGGTGAGCAGTTCTTC,.,.,TRBJ2-1,TRBV10-3
CATGGRGSPLHF,TGTGCCACGGGGGGCAGGGGATCACCCCTCCACTTT,.,.,TRBJ1-6,TRBV12-3/TRBV12-4
CASSAPRGVNQPQHF,TGTGCCAGCAGCGCCCCCAGGGGGGTTAATCAGCCCCAGCATTTT,.,TRBD1,TRBJ1-5,TRBV28
CASSLAGGPGELFF,TGTGCCAGCAGCCTAGCGGGAGGGCCCGGGGAGCTGTTTTTT,.,TRBD2,TRBJ2-2,TRBV6-2/TRBV6-3
CASIGGLRSNQPQHF,TGTGCCAGTATTGGGGGACTGAGAAGCAATCAGCCCCAGCATTTT,.,.,TRBJ1-5,TRBV19
CASSYQDSNYGYTF,TGTGCCAGCAGTTACCAGGACAGTAACTATGGCTACACCTTC,.,.,TRBJ1-2,TRBV6-2/TRBV6-3
CAAMASEGNEQFF,TGTGCGGCAATGGCGTCGGAGGGCAATGAGCAGTTCTTC,.,.,TRBJ2-1,TRBV10-3
CASSHFQSAGSYNEQFF,TGTGCCAGCAGCCACTTTCAATCCGCGGGCTCCTACAATGAGCAGTTCTTC,.,.,TRBJ2-1,TRBV16
CASSLGTFSYEQYF,TGCGCCAGCAGCTTAGGGACATTCTCCTACGAGCAGTACTTC,few,.,TRBJ2-7,TRBV5-1
CASSRDSTGELFF,TGTGCCAGTAGCCGGGACTCCACCGGGGAGCTGTTTTTT,.,.,TRBJ2-2,TRBV19
CASSEQGLLQPQHF,TGTGCCAGCAGTGAACAGGGGCTGCTTCAGCCCCAGCATTTT,.,TRBD1,TRBJ1-5,TRBV28
CASSVVVGDSRRETQYF,TGTGCCAGCAGTGTGGTTGTGGGAGACTCTAGGAGGGAGACCCAGTACTTC,.,.,TRBJ2-5,TRBV2
CASSLVRLAVQETQYF,TGTGCCAGCAGCTTAGTGCGTCTAGCGGTCCAAGAGACCCAGTACTTC,.,TRBD2,TRBJ2-5,TRBV11-3
CASSLASPQGQAFF,TGTGCCAGCAGCTTAGCGTCTCCCCAGGGCCAAGCTTTCTTT,.,.,TRBJ1-1,TRBV7-2
CASRTDSGGTEAFF,TGTGCCAGCAGGACGGACAGCGGGGGAACTGAAGCTTTCTTT,.,.,TRBJ1-1,TRBV2
CSGGEGETQYF,TGTTCCGGGGGTGAGGGAGAGACCCAGTACTTC,.,.,TRBJ2-5,TRBV6-6
CASSSHPRSRQGEAQYF,TGTGCCAGTAGTTCACATCCGCGATCAAGACAGGGAGAAGCGCAGTACTTC,.,TRBD1,TRBJ2-7,TRBV19
CASSQETGGPDTQYF,TGCGCCAGCAGCCAAGAGACGGGGGGGCCAGATACGCAGTATTTT,.,TRBD2,TRBJ2-3,TRBV4-3
CASSGGDLVAFF,TGCGCCAGCAGTGGGGGGGATCTGGTAGCTTTCTTT,.,.,TRBJ1-1,TRBV10-1
CASSLDGLQAGYTF,TGTGCCAGCAGCTTAGACGGTCTCCAGGCTGGCTACACCTTC,.,.,TRBJ1-2,TRBV7-2
CASSYISGGAYGYTF,TGTGCCAGCAGTTACATTTCGGGGGGGGCGTATGGCTACACCTTC,.,.,TRBJ1-2,TRBV6-5
CASSQLKGGNEQFF,TGTGCCAGCAGCCAACTGAAGGGAGGGAATGAGCAGTTCTTC,.,TRBD2,TRBJ2-1,TRBV3-1/TRBV3-2
CAWRSGTAGVSTDTQYF,TGTGCCTGGAGATCGGGGACGGCGGGAGTTAGTACAGATACGCAGTATTTT,.,TRBD2,TRBJ2-3,TRBV30
CASSVTVEDTEAFF,TGTGCCAGCAGCGTAACAGTGGAGGACACTGAAGCTTTCTTT,.,.,TRBJ1-1,TRBV9
CASSQFQGTGGRYEQYF,TGTGCCAGCAGCCAATTTCAGGGGACAGGGGGTCGGTACGAGCAGTACTTC,.,TRBD1,TRBJ2-7,TRBV3-1/TRBV3-2
CASGGRNSPLHF,TGTGCCAGCGGGGGGAGAAATTCACCCCTCCACTTT,.,.,TRBJ1-6,TRBV11-3
CASSFIGPPSGNIQYF,TGTGCCAGCAGTTTTATCGGCCCCCCTTCGGGAAACATTCAGTACTTC,.,.,TRBJ2-4,TRBV28
CASSLALMSGANVLTF,TGTGCCAGCAGCTTAGCGCTAATGTCTGGGGCCAACGTCCTGACTTTC,.,.,TRBJ2-6,TRBV7-6
CASSYFAGLTDTQYF,TGTGCCAGCAGTTACTTCGCGGGTCTCACAGATACGCAGTATTTT,.,.,TRBJ2-3,TRBV6-5